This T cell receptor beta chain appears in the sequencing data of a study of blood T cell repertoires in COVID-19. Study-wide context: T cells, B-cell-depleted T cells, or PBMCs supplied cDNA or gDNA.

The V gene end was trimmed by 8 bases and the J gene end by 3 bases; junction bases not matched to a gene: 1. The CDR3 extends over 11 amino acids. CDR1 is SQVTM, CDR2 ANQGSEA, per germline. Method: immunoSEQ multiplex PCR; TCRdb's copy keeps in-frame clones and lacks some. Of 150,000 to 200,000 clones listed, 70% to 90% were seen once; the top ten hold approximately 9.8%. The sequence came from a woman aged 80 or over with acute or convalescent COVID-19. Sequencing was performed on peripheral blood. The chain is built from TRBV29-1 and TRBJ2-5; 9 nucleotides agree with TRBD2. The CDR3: CSSGGKETQYF. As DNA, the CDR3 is TGCAGCAGCGGGGGGAAAGAGACCCAGTACTTC.